The clone carrying this T cell receptor (beta chain) occurred many times. Its cognate antigen is unknown. Germline lookup yields CDR1 SGHTA and CDR2 FQGNSA. V was pared by 2 bases and J by 7 bases, with 12 bases of the junction left unmatched. This CDR3 has 16 amino acids. Peripheral blood was collected from the related graft donor on the marrow donation day. The table came from immunoSEQ multiplex PCR; TCRdb's copy has only in-frame clones and leaves some out. This sample has under 15,000 clones, each found more than once. The sample originates from a study of T cells after posttransplantation cyclophosphamide. Study findings and constraints: Donor-recipient repertoire similarity was low at 1-2 months, rising over year one. TRB clonality was highly associated with recipient CMV seropositivity and reactivation.

This sequence was found in a middle-aged woman in good health, CMV-negative, and a related stem cell transplant donor. Sequenced sample: PBMCs. This chain connects TRBV7-2 to TRBJ2-5; 8 bases agree with TRBD1. This CDR3 reads CASSLSAQGAFGTQYF. CDR3 sequence (DNA): TGTGCCAGCAGCTTATCCGCCCAGGGGGCTTTTGGGACCCAGTACTTC.